The following is a T cell receptor beta chain sequence with its context. These data are taken from a study of blood T cell repertoires in COVID-19. Original methodology: How many nucleated cells were present was estimated from reference gene primer amplification. Produced via immunoSEQ multiplex PCR; TCRdb's table is partial and in-frame only. V, J and clone size are those of that table, while D and trimming were read from the DNA. The sample records 200,000 to 250,000 clones, around 81% being singletons. Per the germline V gene, CDR1 is ENHRY and CDR2 is SYGVKD. V trimming: 3 bases; J trimming: 0 bases; junction bases outside the gene matches: 3. CDR3 size: 16 residues.

The clonotype was recovered from a woman between 50 and 59 years old with acute COVID-19. Sequencing input: PBMCs or T cells enriched from blood (not recorded which). The rearrangement links TRBV10-3 to TRBJ2-2; 8 bases agree with TRBD2. The CDR3, as DNA: TGTGCCATCAGTGACCCACTAGCGGCGAACACCGGGGAGCTGTTTTTT. Its protein product is CAISDPLAANTGELFF.